This record looks at one T cell receptor beta chain sequence and its context. The CDR3 runs 9 residues. This sample is drawn from a study of shared clonotypes between healthy human individuals. Generated by immunoSEQ multiplex PCR, the TCRdb table keeps only in-frame clones and is missing some. In the table there are 2 million to 2.5 million clones, approximately 96% of which are singletons. This TCR was recovered from a man in his late teens or twenties in good health. The chain carries TRBV1 and TRBJ2-7; the D segment call TRBD1 is taken from the table without a DNA check. TRBV1 is annotated as a pseudogene. What was sequenced was naive CD4+ T cells sorted from blood. Subset indicated: CD45RA+ positively selected. CDR3 loop: CTGGQARDF. The DNA of the CDR3 is TGCACCGGTGGACAGGCTCGGGACTTC.